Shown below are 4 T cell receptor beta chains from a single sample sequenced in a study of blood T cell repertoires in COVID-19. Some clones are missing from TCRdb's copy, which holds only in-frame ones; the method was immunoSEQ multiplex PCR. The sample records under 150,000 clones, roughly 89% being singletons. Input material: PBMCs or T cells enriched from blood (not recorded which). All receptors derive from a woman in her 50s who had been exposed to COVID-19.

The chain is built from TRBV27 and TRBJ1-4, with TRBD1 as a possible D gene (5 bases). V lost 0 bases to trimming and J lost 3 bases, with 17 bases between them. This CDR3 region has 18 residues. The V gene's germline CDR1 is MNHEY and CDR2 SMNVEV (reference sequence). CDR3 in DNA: TGTGCCAGCAGTTTATCAGGGGCAGGACCCCGCCCTAATGAAAAACTGTTTTTT. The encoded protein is CASSLSGAGPRPNEKLFF.

The CDR3 sequence: CASSPQTSGRYNEQFF. CDR3 in DNA: TGCGCCAGCAGCCCGCAGACTAGCGGGAGATACAATGAGCAGTTCTTC. The V and J genes are TRBV5-1 and TRBJ2-1; 12 bases are a match to TRBD2. Germline V lookup: CDR1 SGHRS, CDR2 YFSETQ. V gave up 4 bases and J gave up 4 bases; unmatched junction bases: 6. This CDR3 has 16 amino acids.

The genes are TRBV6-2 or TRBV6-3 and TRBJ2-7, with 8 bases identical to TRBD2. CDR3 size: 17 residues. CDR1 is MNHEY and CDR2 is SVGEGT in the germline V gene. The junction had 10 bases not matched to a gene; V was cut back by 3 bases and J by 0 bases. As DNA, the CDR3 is TGTGCCAGCAGTTATCCCCTCACTAGCGGAGTCTCCTACGAGCAGTACTTC. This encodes CASSYPLTSGVSYEQYF.

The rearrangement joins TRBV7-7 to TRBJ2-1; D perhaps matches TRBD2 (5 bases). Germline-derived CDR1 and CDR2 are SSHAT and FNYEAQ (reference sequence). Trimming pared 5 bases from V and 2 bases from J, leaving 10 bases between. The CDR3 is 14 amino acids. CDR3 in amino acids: CASSQSGAYNEQFF. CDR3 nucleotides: TGTGCCAGCAGCCAAAGCGGAGCCTACAATGAGCAGTTCTTC.